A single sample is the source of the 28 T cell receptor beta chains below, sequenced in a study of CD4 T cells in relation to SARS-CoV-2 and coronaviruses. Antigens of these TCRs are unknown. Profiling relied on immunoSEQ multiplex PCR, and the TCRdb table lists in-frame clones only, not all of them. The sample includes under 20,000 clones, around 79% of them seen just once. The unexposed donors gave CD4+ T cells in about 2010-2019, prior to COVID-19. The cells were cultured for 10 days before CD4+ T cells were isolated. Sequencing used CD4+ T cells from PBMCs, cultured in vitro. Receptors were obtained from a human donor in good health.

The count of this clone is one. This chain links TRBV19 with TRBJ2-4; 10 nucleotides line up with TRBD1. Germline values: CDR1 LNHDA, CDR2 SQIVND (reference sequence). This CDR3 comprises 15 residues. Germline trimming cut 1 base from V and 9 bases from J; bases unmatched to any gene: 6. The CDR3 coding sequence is TGTGCCAGTAGTATAGTGGGACAGGGGAGAGGCATTCAGTACTTC. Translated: CASSIVGQGRGIQYF.

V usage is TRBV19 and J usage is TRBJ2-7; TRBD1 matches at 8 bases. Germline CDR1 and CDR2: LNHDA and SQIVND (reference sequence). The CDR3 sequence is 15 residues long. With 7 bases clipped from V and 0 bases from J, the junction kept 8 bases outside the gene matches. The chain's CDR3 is CASNNPDRASYEQYF. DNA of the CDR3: TGTGCCAGTAATAATCCGGACAGGGCCTCCTACGAGCAGTACTTC.

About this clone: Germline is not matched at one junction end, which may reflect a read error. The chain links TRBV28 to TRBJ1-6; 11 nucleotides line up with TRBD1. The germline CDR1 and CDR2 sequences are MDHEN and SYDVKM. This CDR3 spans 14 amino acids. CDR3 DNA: TGTGCCAACAGTTTGGGGACAGGGGGTTCACCCCTCCACTTT. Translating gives CANSLGTGGSPLHF.

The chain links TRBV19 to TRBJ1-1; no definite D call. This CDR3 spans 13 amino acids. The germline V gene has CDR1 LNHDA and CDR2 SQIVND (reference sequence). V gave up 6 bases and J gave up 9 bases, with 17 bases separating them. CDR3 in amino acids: CASSPHPAGKAFF. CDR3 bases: TGTGCCAGTAGCCCACACCCCGCGGGCAAAGCTTTCTTT.

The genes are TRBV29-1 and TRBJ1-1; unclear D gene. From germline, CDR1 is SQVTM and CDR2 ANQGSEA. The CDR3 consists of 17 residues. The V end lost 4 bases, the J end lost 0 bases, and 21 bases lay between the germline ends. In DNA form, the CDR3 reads TGCAGCGTTGCGACGTCTGCCCCGCAACAAATGAACACTGAAGCTTTCTTT. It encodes CSVATSAPQQMNTEAFF. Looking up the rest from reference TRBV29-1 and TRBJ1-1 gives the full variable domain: SAVISQKPSRDICQRGTSLTIQCQVDSQVTMMFWYRQQPGQSLTLIATANQGSEATYESGFVIDKFPISRPNLTFSTLTVSNMSPEDSSIYLCSVATSAPQQMNTEAFFGQGTRLTVV.

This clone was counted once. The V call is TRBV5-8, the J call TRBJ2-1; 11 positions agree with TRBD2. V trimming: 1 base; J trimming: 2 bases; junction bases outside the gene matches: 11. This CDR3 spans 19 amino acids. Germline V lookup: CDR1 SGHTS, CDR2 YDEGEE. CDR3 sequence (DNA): TGTGCCAGCAGCTTGAGGTTGCTAGCGGGGGGCAGGGCCTACAATGAGCAGTTCTTC. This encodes CASSLRLLAGGRAYNEQFF.

CDR3: CASSLAQIYTDTQYF. The CDR3 DNA follows: TGTGCCAGCAGCTTGGCCCAGATCTACACAGATACGCAGTATTTT. The V gene is TRBV5-6, the J gene TRBJ2-3; D is unresolved. This CDR3 contains 15 residues. Germline lookup yields CDR1 SGHDT and CDR2 YYEEEE. Trimming took 0 bases from V and 2 from J, leaving 10 bases between them.

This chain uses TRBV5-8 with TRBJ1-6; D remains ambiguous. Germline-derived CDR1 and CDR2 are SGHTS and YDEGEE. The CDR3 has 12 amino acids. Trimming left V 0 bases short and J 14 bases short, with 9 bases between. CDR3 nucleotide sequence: TGTGCCAGCAGCTTGGGATCTACATCCCTCCACTTT. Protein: CASSLGSTSLHF.

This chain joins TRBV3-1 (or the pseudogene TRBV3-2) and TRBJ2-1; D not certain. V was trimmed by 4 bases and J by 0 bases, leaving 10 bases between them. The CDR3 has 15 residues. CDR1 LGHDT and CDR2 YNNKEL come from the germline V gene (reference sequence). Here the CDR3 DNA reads TGTGCCAGCAGCCGTGAATCCAACTCCTACAATGAGCAGTTCTTC. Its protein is CASSRESNSYNEQFF.

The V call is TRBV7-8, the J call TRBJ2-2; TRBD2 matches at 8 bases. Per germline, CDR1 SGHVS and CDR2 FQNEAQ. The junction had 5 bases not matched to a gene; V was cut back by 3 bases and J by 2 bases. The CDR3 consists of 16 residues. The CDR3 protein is CASSLGGLANTGELFF. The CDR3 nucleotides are TGTGCCAGCAGCTTGGGAGGACTAGCAAACACCGGGGAGCTGTTTTTT. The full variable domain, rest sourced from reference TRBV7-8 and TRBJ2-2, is GAGVSQSPRYKVAKRGQDVALRCDPISGHVSLFWYQQALGQGPEFLTYFQNEAQLDKSGLPSDRFFAERPEGSVSTLKIQRTQQEDSAVYLCASSLGGLANTGELFFGEGSRLTVL.

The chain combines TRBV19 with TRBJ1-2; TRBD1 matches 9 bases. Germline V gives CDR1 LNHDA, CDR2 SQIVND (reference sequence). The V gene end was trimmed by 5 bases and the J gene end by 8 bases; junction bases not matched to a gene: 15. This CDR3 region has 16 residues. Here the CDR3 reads CASSSGQGIGVRGYTF. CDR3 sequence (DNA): TGTGCCAGTAGTTCGGGACAGGGAATCGGCGTACGGGGCTACACCTTC.

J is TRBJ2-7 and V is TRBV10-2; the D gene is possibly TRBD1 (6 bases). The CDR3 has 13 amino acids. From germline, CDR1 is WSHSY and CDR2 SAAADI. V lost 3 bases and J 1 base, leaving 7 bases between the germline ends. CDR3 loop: CASSDQGSYEQYF. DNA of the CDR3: TGCGCCAGCAGTGACCAGGGGTCCTACGAGCAGTACTTC.

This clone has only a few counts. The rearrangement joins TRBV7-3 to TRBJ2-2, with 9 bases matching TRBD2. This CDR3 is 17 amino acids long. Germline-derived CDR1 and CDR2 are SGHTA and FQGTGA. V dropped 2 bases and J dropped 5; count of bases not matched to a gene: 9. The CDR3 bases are TGTGCCAGCAGCTTACTGTTAGGGGGACTAGCAACCGGGGAGCTGTTTTTT. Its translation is CASSLLLGGLATGELFF. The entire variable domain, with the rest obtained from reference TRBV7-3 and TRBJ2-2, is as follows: GAGVSQTPSNKVTEKGKYVELRCDPISGHTALYWYRQSLGQGPEFLIYFQGTGAADDSGLPNDRFFAVRPEGSVSTLKIQRTERGDSAVYLCASSLLLGGLATGELFFGEGSRLTVL.

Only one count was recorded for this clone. The CDR3 loop is CASSFHSGMGYTF. CDR3 in DNA: TGTGCCAGCAGTTTTCATTCAGGGATGGGCTACACCTTC. The rearrangement uses TRBV27 and TRBJ1-2, with D possibly being TRBD1 (5 bases). Germline CDR1 is MNHEY and CDR2 is SMNVEV (reference sequence). This CDR3 has 13 residues. Trimming took 3 bases from V and 8 from J, leaving 13 bases between them.

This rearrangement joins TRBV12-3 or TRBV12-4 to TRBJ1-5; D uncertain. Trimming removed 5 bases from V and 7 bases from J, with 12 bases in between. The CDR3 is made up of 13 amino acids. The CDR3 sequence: CASSIRVGQPQHF. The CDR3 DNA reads TGTGCCAGCAGTATCCGGGTGGGGCAGCCCCAGCATTTT.

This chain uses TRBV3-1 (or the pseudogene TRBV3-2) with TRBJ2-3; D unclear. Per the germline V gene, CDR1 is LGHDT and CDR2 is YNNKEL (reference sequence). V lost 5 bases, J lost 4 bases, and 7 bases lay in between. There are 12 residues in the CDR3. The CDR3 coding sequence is TGTGCCAGCAGCATCGATCCAGATACGCAGTATTTT. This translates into CASSIDPDTQYF.

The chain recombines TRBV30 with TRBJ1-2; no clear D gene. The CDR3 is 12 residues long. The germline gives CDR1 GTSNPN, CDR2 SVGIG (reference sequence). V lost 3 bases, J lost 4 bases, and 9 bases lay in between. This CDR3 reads CAWRGRFYGYTF. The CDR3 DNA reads TGTGCCTGGAGGGGCAGGTTCTATGGCTACACCTTC.

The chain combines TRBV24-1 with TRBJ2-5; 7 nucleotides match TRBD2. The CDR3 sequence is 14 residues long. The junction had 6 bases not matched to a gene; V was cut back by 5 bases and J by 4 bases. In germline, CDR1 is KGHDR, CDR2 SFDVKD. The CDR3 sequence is CATSAAGVGETQYF. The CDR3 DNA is TGTGCCACCAGTGCGGCGGGGGTGGGAGAGACCCAGTACTTC.

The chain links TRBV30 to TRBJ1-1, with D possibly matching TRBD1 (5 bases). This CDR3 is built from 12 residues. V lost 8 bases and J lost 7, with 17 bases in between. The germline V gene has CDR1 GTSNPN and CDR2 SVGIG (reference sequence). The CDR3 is CALRDLYSEAFF. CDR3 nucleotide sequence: TGTGCCCTCAGGGATCTATATAGTGAAGCTTTCTTT.

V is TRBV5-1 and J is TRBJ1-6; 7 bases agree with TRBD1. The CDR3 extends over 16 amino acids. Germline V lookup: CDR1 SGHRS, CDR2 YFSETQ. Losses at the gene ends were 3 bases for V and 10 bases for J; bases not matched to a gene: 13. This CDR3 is CASSSLDRVGSSPLHF. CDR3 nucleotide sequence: TGCGCCAGCAGCTCACTTGACAGGGTCGGGAGCTCACCCCTCCACTTT.

Here the CDR3 DNA reads TGCGCCAGCAGCCCGGGACAGGGGGCCGTGTACGAGCAGTACTTC. Translated, it gives CASSPGQGAVYEQYF. The chain couples TRBV4-1 to TRBJ2-7; TRBD1 matches 12 bases. Trimming at V came to 4 bases and at J to 4 bases, leaving 5 bases not matched to a gene. Germline V lookup: CDR1 MGHRA, CDR2 YSYEKL. This CDR3 is built from 15 residues.

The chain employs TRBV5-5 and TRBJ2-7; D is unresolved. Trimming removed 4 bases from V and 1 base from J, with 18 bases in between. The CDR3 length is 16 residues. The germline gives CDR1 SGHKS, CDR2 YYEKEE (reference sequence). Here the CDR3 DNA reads TGTGCCAGCAGCCAGAATCGGGCGTTGGATTCCTACGAGCAGTACTTC. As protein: CASSQNRALDSYEQYF.

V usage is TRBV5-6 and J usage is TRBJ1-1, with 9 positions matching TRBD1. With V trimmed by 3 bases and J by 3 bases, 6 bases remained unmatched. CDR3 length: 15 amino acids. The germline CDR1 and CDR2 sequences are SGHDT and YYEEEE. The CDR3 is CASSYWDRDYTEAFF. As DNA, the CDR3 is TGTGCCAGCAGCTACTGGGACAGGGATTACACTGAAGCTTTCTTT.

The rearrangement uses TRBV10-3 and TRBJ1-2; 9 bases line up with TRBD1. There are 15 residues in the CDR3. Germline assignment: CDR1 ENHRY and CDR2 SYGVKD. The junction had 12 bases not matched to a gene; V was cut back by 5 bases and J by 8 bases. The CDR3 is CAISRTGQGTRGYTF. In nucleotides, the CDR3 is TGTGCCATCAGTAGAACAGGACAGGGGACGAGGGGCTACACCTTC.

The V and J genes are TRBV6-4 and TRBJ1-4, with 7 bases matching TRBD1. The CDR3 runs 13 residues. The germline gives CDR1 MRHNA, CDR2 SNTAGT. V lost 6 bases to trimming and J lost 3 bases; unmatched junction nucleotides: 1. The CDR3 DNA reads TGTGCCAGCAGGGGACAGCCTAATGAAAAACTGTTTTTT. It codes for CASRGQPNEKLFF.

The CDR3 protein is CASSRDPPGANVLTF. For the CDR3, the DNA is TGCGCCAGCAGCAGGGACCCCCCTGGGGCCAACGTCCTGACTTTC. V is TRBV5-1 and J is TRBJ2-6; either TRBD1 or TRBD2 may fit D (5 bases each). This CDR3 comprises 15 residues. The V end lost 4 bases, the J end lost 2 bases, and 10 bases lay between the germline ends. Germline assignment: CDR1 SGHRS and CDR2 YFSETQ.

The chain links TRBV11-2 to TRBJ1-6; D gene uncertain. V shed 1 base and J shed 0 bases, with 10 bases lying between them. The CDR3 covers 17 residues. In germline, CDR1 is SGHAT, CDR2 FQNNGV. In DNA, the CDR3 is TGTGCCAGCAGCTTAGGTCGGGGTAGCTCCTATAATTCACCCCTCCACTTT. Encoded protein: CASSLGRGSSYNSPLHF.

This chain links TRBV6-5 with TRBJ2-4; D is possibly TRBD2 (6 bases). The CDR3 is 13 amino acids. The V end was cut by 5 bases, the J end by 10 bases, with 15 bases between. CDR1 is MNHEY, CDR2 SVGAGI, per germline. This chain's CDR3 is CASSREIREIQYF. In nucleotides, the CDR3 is TGTGCCAGCAGTAGAGAGATCCGGGAGATTCAGTACTTC.